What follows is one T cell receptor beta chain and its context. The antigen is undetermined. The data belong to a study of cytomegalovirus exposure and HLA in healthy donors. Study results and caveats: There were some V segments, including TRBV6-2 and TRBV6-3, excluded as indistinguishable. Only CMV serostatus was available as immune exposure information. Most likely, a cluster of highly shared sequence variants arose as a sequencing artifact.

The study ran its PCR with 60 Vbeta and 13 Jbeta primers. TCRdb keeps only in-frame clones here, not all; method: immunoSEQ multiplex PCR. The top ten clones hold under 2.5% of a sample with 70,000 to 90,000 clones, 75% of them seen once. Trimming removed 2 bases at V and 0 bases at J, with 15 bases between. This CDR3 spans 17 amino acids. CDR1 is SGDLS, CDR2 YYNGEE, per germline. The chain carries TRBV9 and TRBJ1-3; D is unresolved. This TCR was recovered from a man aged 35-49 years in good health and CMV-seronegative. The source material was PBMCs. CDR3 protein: CASSVHGRGFSGNTIYF. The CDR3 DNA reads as TGTGCCAGCAGCGTCCACGGTCGGGGATTCTCTGGAAACACCATATATTTT.